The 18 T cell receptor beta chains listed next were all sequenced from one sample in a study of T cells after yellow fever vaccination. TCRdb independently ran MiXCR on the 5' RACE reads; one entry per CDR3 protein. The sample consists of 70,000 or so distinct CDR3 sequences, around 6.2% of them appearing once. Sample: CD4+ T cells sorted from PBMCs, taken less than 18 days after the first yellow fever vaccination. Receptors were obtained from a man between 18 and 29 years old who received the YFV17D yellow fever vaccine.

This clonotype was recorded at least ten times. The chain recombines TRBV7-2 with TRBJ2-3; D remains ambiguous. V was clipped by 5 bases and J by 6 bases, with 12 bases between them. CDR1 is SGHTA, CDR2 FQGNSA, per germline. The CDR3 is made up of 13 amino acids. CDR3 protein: CASSPGRVDTQYF. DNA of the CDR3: TGTGCCAGCAGCCCCGGACGGGTTGATACGCAGTATTTT.

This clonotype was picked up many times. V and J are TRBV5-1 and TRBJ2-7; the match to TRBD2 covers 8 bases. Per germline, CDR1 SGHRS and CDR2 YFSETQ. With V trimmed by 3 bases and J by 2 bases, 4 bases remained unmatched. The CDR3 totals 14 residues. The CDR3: CASSSGGGTYEQYF. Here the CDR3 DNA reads TGCGCCAGCAGCTCCGGCGGGGGGACCTACGAGCAGTACTTC.

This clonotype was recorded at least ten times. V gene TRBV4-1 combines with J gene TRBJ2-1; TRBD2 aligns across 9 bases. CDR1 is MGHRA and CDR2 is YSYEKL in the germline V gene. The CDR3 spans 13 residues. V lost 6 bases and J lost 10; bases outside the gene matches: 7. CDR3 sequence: CASRGLASGEQFF. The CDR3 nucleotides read TGCGCCAGCAGGGGACTAGCATCAGGGGAGCAGTTCTTC.

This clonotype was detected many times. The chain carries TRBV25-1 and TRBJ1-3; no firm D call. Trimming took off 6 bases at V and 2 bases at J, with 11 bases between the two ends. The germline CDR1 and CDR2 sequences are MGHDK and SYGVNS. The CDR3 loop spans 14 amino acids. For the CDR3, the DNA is TGTGCCAGCAGCCCCGGCCATACTGGAAACACCATATATTTT. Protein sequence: CASSPGHTGNTIYF.

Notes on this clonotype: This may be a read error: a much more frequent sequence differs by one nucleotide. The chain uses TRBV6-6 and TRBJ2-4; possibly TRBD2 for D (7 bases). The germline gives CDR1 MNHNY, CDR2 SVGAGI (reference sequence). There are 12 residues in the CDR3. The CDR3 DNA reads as TGTGCCAGCGCCGGGGGAGGGGACATTCTGTACTTC. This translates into CASAGGGDILYF.

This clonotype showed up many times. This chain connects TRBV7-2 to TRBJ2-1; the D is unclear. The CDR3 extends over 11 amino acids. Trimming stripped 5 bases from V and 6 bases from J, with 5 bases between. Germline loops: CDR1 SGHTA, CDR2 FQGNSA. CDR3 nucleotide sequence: TGTGCCAGCAGCCCCGCCAATGAGCAGTTCTTC. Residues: CASSPANEQFF.

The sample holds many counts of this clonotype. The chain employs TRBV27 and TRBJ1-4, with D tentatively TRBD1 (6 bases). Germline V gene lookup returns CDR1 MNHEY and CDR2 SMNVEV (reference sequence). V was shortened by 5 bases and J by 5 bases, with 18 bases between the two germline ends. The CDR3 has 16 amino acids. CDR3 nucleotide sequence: TGTGCCAGCAGTCGACTTTCGACAGGAGAAAATGAAAAACTGTTTTTT. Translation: CASSRLSTGENEKLFF.

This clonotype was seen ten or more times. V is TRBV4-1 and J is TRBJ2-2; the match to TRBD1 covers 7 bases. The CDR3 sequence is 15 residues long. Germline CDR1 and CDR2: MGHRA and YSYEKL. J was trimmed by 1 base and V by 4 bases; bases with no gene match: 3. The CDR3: CASSLGQVNTGELFF. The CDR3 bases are TGCGCCAGCAGCCTTGGACAGGTGAACACCGGGGAGCTGTTTTTT.

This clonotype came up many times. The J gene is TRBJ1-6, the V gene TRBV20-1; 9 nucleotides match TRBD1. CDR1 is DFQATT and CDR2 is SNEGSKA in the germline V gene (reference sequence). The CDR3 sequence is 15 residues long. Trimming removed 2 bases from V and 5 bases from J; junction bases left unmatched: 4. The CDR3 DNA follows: TGCAGTGCTAGAAGGACAGGGGCTGATAATTCACCCCTCCACTTT. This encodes CSARRTGADNSPLHF.

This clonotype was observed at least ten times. CDR3 amino acids: CASRLPGQGNNEQFF. The CDR3 DNA reads TGTGCCAGCAGGCTACCGGGACAGGGGAATAATGAGCAGTTCTTC. The chain joins TRBV27 to TRBJ2-1; 10 bases agree with TRBD1. CDR3 length: 15 amino acids. Trimming took 6 bases from V and 7 from J; bases not matched to a gene: 9. Germline CDR1 and CDR2: MNHEY and SMNVEV (reference sequence).

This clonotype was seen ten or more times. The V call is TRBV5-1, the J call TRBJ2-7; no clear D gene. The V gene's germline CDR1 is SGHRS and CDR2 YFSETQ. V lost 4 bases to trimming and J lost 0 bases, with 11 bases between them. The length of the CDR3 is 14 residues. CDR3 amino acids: CASSPRADSYEQYF. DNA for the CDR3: TGCGCCAGCAGCCCCCGGGCCGACTCCTACGAGCAGTACTTC.

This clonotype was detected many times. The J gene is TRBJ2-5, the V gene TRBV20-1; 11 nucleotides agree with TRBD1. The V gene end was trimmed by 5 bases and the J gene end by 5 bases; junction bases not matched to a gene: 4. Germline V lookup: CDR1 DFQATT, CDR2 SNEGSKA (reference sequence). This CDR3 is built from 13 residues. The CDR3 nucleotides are TGCAGTGCTGGACAGGGGGCTAGGGAGACCCAGTACTTC. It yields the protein CSAGQGARETQYF.

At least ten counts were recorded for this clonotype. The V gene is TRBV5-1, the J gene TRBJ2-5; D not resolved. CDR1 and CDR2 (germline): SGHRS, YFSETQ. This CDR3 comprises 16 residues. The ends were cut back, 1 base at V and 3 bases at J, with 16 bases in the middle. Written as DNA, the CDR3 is TGCGCCAGCAGCTTGAATCGGCGACAAAGAGAAGAGACCCAGTACTTC. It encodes CASSLNRRQREETQYF.

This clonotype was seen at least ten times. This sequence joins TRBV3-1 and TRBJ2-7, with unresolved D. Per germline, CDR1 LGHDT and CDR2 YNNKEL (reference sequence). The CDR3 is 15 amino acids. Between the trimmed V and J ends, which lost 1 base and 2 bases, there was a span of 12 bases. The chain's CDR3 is CASSQGGLNPYEQYV. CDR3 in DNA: TGTGCCAGCAGCCAAGGGGGATTAAACCCCTACGAGCAGTACGTC.

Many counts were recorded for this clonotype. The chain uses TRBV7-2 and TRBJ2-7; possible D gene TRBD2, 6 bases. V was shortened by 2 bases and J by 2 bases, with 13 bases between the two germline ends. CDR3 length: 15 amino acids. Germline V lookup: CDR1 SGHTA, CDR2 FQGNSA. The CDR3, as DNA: TGTGCCAGCAGCTTATTCGTGGGGGGACCCTACGAGCAGTACGTC. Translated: CASSLFVGGPYEQYV.

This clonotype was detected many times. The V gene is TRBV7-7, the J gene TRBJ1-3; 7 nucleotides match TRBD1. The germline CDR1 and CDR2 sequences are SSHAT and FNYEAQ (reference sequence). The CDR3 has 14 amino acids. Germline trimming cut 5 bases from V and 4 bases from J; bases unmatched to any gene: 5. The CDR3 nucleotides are TGTGCCAGCAGCCCCGGGACAGTAGGAAACACCATATATTTT. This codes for CASSPGTVGNTIYF.

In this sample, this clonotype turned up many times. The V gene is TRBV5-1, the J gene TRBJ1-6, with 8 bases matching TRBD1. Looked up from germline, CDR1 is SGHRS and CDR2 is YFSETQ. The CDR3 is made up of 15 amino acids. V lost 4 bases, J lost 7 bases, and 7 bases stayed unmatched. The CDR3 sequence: CASSRGTGPNSPLHF. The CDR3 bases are TGCGCCAGCAGCCGCGGGACAGGCCCCAATTCACCCCTCCACTTT.

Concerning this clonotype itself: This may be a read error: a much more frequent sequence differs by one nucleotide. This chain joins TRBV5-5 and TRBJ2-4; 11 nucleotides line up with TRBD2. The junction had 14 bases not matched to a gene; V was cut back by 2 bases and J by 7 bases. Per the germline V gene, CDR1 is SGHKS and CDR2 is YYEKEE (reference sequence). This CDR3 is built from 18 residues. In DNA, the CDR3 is TGTGCCAGCAGCTTCTTGGGACTAGCGGCGGGGCCGAGCAACATTCAGTACTTC. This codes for CASSFLGLAAGPSNIQYF.